This is a list of T cell receptor beta chains from one sample in a study of OX40 agonist ivuxolimab in advanced cancers. Generated by immunoSEQ multiplex PCR, the TCRdb table keeps only in-frame clones and is missing some. The table records 77,000 or so clones, over 85% of them present only once. Source: CD4+ or CD8+ T cells sorted from blood, taken in a trial of the OX40 agonist ivuxolimab. The receptors were sampled from an adult with an advanced solid tumor such as melanoma, head and neck, liver or kidney cancer. Both conserved end residues are trimmed from each CDR3.

V gene: TRBV6-5
J gene: TRBJ2-7
CDR3 protein: ASSPPTRGEQY

V gene: TRBV19
J gene: TRBJ2-1
CDR3 protein: ASSMGRTSYNEQF

V gene: TRBV13
J gene: TRBJ1-2
CDR3 protein: ASSLGQVGGYT

V gene: TRBV7-3
J gene: TRBJ1-6
CDR3 protein: ASSPGQGVSPLH

V gene: TRBV9
J gene: TRBJ2-5
CDR3 protein: ASSVELLAETQY

V gene: TRBV6-5
J gene: TRBJ1-4
CDR3 protein: ASRRTNEKLF

V gene: TRBV28
J gene: TRBJ2-7
CDR3 protein: ASSSPGLAGGPGYEQY

V gene: TRBV7-2
J gene: TRBJ1-5
CDR3 protein: ASSLGFSNQPQH

V gene: TRBV7-8
J gene: -
CDR3 protein: ASSFSTPPTYEQY

V gene: TRBV28
J gene: TRBJ1-5
CDR3 protein: ASTDDGGANQPQH

V gene: TRBV27
J gene: TRBJ1-2
CDR3 protein: ASSLRDPNYGYT

V gene: TRBV30
J gene: TRBJ1-2
CDR3 protein: AWSVRARGGYT

V gene: TRBV28
J gene: TRBJ2-2
CDR3 protein: ATLGDKNTGELF

V gene: TRBV6-1
J gene: TRBJ2-7
CDR3 protein: ASSEARISIYEQY

V gene: TRBV6-5
J gene: TRBJ1-6
CDR3 protein: ASSYDRGHSPLH

V gene: TRBV7-2
J gene: TRBJ1-1
CDR3 protein: ASSLEAVTEAF

V gene: TRBV7-2
J gene: TRBJ2-5
CDR3 protein: ASSPGQSKETQY

V gene: TRBV5-1
J gene: TRBJ2-1
CDR3 protein: ASSIRTSGDGEQF

V gene: TRBV19
J gene: TRBJ2-7
CDR3 protein: ASSISASGGSYEQY

V gene: TRBV30
J gene: TRBJ1-2
CDR3 protein: ACHRGDGYT

V gene: TRBV6-6
J gene: TRBJ2-3
CDR3 protein: ASRAGGSDTQY

V gene: TRBV18
J gene: TRBJ1-2
CDR3 protein: ASSPPTGGYGYT

V gene: TRBV4-1
J gene: TRBJ2-1
CDR3 protein: ASSRIGQRGSYNEQF

V gene: TRBV30
J gene: TRBJ2-5
CDR3 protein: AWRMGGATEETQY